These 24 T cell receptor beta chains came from one sample sequenced in a study of T cell clonality in common variable immunodeficiency. Sequencing used immunoSEQ multiplex PCR; TCRdb keeps in-frame clones, though not all of them. This sample carries some 50,000 clones, none of them present only once. The sample was peripheral blood mononuclear cells. The receptors come from a person aged 18-69 years in good health.

This clone was detected ten times or more. Compared with germline, one end of the junction differs, possibly owing to a read error. Read sequence stops 3 residues before the CDR3 end, and the germline J gene provides the missing end. The V gene is TRBV4-2, the J gene TRBJ2-7; D is undetermined. This CDR3 spans 14 amino acids. Germline values: CDR1 LGHNA, CDR2 YNFKEQ. The CDR3 loop reads CASSQDVLSYEQYF. The covered CDR3 bases are TGCGCCAGCAGCCAAGATGTATTATCCTACGAG.

This clone was seen many times. The CDR3 goes on 3 residues after the read ends, and that part is filled in from the germline J gene. The chain carries TRBV20-1 and TRBJ1-1, with D possibly TRBD1 on 6 matching bases. Deletions cut 5 bases from V and 1 base from J, with 14 bases between. The CDR3 extends over 14 amino acids. Germline CDR1 reads DFQATT; CDR2 reads SNEGSKA (reference sequence). Partial CDR3 DNA: TGCAGTGCTCGACGCGGGACACCGAACACTGAA. Its translation: CSARRGTPNTE. The full CDR3 protein is CSARRGTPNTEAFF.

Ten or more counts support this clone. From the germline J gene comes the end of the CDR3, since the read stops 3 residues before it. The chain recombines TRBV7-9 with TRBJ2-7; D may be TRBD1 (5 bases). CDR3 size: 15 residues. Per germline, CDR1 SEHNR and CDR2 FQNEAQ (reference sequence). Trimming cost V 0 bases and J 3 bases, with 12 bases left between them. The CDR3 sequence: CASSLAQTDHYEQYF. The sequenced CDR3 bases are TGTGCCAGCAGCTTAGCCCAGACAGATCACTACGAG.

The table lists this clone with many counts. The CDR3 end is not reached by the read, which stops 3 residues before it; the germline J gene fills it in. This chain links TRBV2 with TRBJ2-7, with 11 positions matching TRBD1. V dropped 2 bases and J dropped 1; count of bases not matched to a gene: 7. Germline lookup yields CDR1 SNHLY and CDR2 FYNNEI. The CDR3 covers 17 residues. CDR3 amino acids: CASSERVGQGGSYEQYF. The DNA read from the CDR3 is TGTGCCAGCAGTGAAAGGGTGGGACAGGGGGGGTCCTACGAG.

A few counts support this clone. The CDR3 extends 3 residues past the end of the read, so its final part is completed from the germline J gene. This rearrangement joins TRBV19 to TRBJ1-4; 7 nucleotides match TRBD1. The CDR3 is 14 amino acids. Germline assignment: CDR1 LNHDA and CDR2 SQIVND (reference sequence). CDR3 protein: CASSSSGGNSPLFF. Partial CDR3 DNA: TGTGCCAGTAGTTCCTCAGGGGGTAATTCACCA.

Concerning this clone itself: The read stops 3 residues short of the end of the CDR3; the missing end is completed from the germline J gene. The chain carries TRBV5-1 and TRBJ2-1, with unresolved D. Germline values: CDR1 SGHRS, CDR2 YFSETQ. With 2 bases removed from V and 9 bases from J, the gap between germline ends came to 18 bases. CDR3 length: 15 amino acids. CDR3 DNA, as far as it was read: TGCGCCAGCAGCTTCAGAGCGAAAGGAATAGGTGAG. This translates into CASSFRAKGIGE. The entire CDR3 protein is CASSFRAKGIGEQFF.

This clone was seen many times. The CDR3 protein is CASSIFSGQGYNEQFF. Partial CDR3 DNA: TGTGCCAGTAGTATATTTTCAGGACAGGGTTACAATGAG. The chain has TRBV19 and TRBJ2-1; 8 bases align to TRBD1. The read finishes 3 residues shy of the CDR3 end, and the germline J gene is used to complete it. The CDR3 consists of 16 residues. Germline-derived CDR1 and CDR2 are LNHDA and SQIVND (reference sequence). Trimming took 2 bases from V and 4 from J; bases not matched to a gene: 7.

A word on this clone: The read ends 3 residues shy of where the CDR3 ends; the end is completed using the germline J gene. The genes are TRBV19 and TRBJ1-5, with 7 nucleotides matching TRBD1. With 3 bases clipped from V and 6 bases from J, the junction kept 11 bases outside the gene matches. The CDR3 has 16 amino acids. Germline V gene sequence: CDR1 LNHDA, CDR2 SQIVND (reference sequence). The part of the CDR3 DNA that was read is TGTGCCAGTAGTATGGGAAAGGGGGCCAACTCTCAGCCC. This encodes CASSMGKGANSQP. Given in full, the CDR3 is CASSMGKGANSQPQHF.

There are many counts of this clone. The read is 3 residues too short to cover the CDR3 end, so that end is filled in from the germline J gene. This sequence joins TRBV9 and TRBJ2-5; 11 bases are a match to TRBD2. There are 16 residues in the CDR3. Germline V gives CDR1 SGDLS, CDR2 YYNGEE. V shed 2 bases and J 3 bases; nucleotides not matched to a gene: 6. The covered CDR3 bases are TGTGCCAGCAGCGTTCGGGGGACTAGCGGTAAAGAGACC. The encoded protein is CASSVRGTSGKET. The entire CDR3 sequence reads CASSVRGTSGKETQYF.

The sample holds many counts of this clone. The DNA ends 3 residues before the CDR3 does, and the rest of the CDR3 is filled in from the germline J gene. The rearrangement uses TRBV19 and TRBJ2-3, with D tentatively TRBD1 (5 bases). V gave up 1 base and J gave up 1 base, with 9 bases separating them. There are 15 residues in the CDR3. The germline CDR1 and CDR2 sequences are LNHDA and SQIVND (reference sequence). The sequenced CDR3 bases are TGTGCCAGTAGTATAGGGGGCACTCGCACAGATACG. Protein sequence: CASSIGGTRTDT. The CDR3 in its entirety is CASSIGGTRTDTQYF.

This clone has a handful of counts. The CDR3 DNA, read in part, is TGCAGCGCCTCAGGGGGC. Its translation: CSASGG. The whole CDR3 sequence is CSASGGYTF. This chain links TRBV29-1 with TRBJ1-2; D might be TRBD1 (5 bases). The read terminates 3 residues ahead of where the CDR3 ends, so the germline J gene completes it. The CDR3 sequence is 9 residues long. Per the germline V gene, CDR1 is SQVTM and CDR2 is ANQGSEA.

This clone was detected a few times. A read error may be the cause here, since a much bigger clone is one base away. The CDR3 extends 3 residues past the end of the read, so its final part is completed from the germline J gene. The chain links TRBV5-1 to TRBJ2-5; D might be TRBD2 (6 bases). Germline assignment: CDR1 SGHRS and CDR2 YFSETQ. This CDR3 comprises 14 residues. CDR3 bases read: TGCGCCAGCAGCTTAGGCGGGGTCACAGATACC. Translated: CASSLGGVTDT. The entire CDR3 protein is CASSLGGVTDTQYF.

The table lists this clone with a few counts. The read ends 3 residues early relative to the CDR3; the germline J gene fills the gap. The rearrangement joins TRBV5-1 to TRBJ2-7; TRBD1 matches 8 bases. Germline V gene lookup returns CDR1 SGHRS and CDR2 YFSETQ. The CDR3 has 15 residues. Germline trimming cut 3 bases from V and 0 bases from J; bases unmatched to any gene: 5. CDR3 sequence reads: CASSSRTGSSYEQYF. The sequenced part of the CDR3 DNA is TGCGCCAGCAGCTCGAGGACAGGGAGCTCCTACGAG.

In its sample, this clone was seen a few times. Read coverage stops 3 residues before the CDR3 terminus; the germline J gene supplies the remainder. This rearrangement joins TRBV7-2 to TRBJ1-2, with 8 bases identical to TRBD1. Looked up from germline, CDR1 is SGHTA and CDR2 is FQGNSA. The CDR3 totals 15 residues. The sequenced CDR3 bases are TGTGCCAGCAGCTTAGCAGGACAGGGATCCTACGAC. It encodes CASSLAGQGSYD. The whole CDR3 sequence is CASSLAGQGSYDYTF.

The sample holds many counts of this clone. The CDR3 end is not reached by the read, which stops 3 residues before it; the germline J gene fills it in. The V and J genes are TRBV20-1 and TRBJ2-6, with a weak D call TRBD1 (5 bases). CDR3 length: 17 amino acids. Per the germline V gene, CDR1 is DFQATT and CDR2 is SNEGSKA (reference sequence). V was clipped by 0 bases and J by 3 bases, with 15 bases between them. The sequenced CDR3 bases are TGCAGTGCTAGAGAGTTAGGGGTCTACTTTGGGGCCAACGTC. This translates into CSARELGVYFGANV. The full-length CDR3 reads as CSARELGVYFGANVLTF.

This clone showed up many times. The read stops 3 residues short of the end of the CDR3; the missing end is completed from the germline J gene. The chain couples TRBV12-3 or TRBV12-4 to TRBJ1-5; D might be TRBD1 (5 bases). V dropped 6 bases and J dropped 6 bases, with 18 bases sitting between them. The CDR3 sequence is 15 residues long. The covered CDR3 bases are TGTGCCAGCAGCCCCGTCGGGGGGGAAGGTCAGCCC. Its protein product is CASSPVGGEGQP. The complete CDR3 protein is CASSPVGGEGQPQHF.

A few counts support this clone. The CDR3 is cut off 3 residues early in the read; its end comes from the germline J gene. This sample includes further DNA sequences coding for the same CDR3. V is TRBV11-1 and J is TRBJ1-2; TRBD1 matches at 7 bases. After removal of 6 bases from V and 3 bases from J, the junction contained 10 bases not matched to a gene. The CDR3 totals 15 residues. Germline loops: CDR1 SGHAT, CDR2 FQDESV (reference sequence). Here the CDR3 reads CASSQTGIRDYGYTF. The DNA read from the CDR3 is TGTGCCAGCAGTCAGACAGGGATTAGAGACTATGGC.

This clone showed up many times. The read falls 3 residues short of the CDR3 end, and the missing part is taken from the germline J gene. The V and J genes are TRBV19 and TRBJ2-1; 9 nucleotides line up with TRBD1. The CDR3 runs 15 residues. CDR1 is LNHDA and CDR2 is SQIVND in the germline V gene (reference sequence). V lost 5 bases and J lost 1; bases outside the gene matches: 3. The DNA read from the CDR3 is TGTGCCAGTAGTGTCGGGACAGGGTCCTACAATGAG. Protein product: CASSVGTGSYNE. The entire CDR3 sequence reads CASSVGTGSYNEQFF.

With respect to this clone: Read sequence stops 3 residues before the CDR3 end, and the germline J gene provides the missing end. The chain employs TRBV19 and TRBJ1-2; 10 bases map to TRBD1. There are 15 residues in the CDR3. V lost 7 bases to trimming and J lost 4 bases; unmatched junction nucleotides: 9. Germline lookup yields CDR1 LNHDA and CDR2 SQIVND (reference sequence). Here the CDR3 reads CASTADRGPGYGYTF. The part of the CDR3 DNA that was read is TGTGCCAGTACTGCCGACAGGGGGCCGGGCTATGGC.

This clone occurred many times. From the germline J gene comes the end of the CDR3, since the read stops 3 residues before it. The chain has TRBV2 and TRBJ1-2; no clear D. CDR1 and CDR2 from the germline V gene are SNHLY and FYNNEI. The CDR3 covers 13 residues. Trimming removed 6 bases at V and 3 bases at J, with 11 bases between. This CDR3 reads CASSAGSDYGYTF. The DNA read from the CDR3 is TGTGCCAGCAGCGCCGGGTCCGACTATGGC.

This clone has only a few counts. The sequenced fragment ends 3 residues before the CDR3 boundary, so the rest is inferred from the germline J gene. This chain uses TRBV30 with TRBJ1-1; maybe TRBD1 (6 bases). In germline, CDR1 is GTSNPN, CDR2 SVGIG (reference sequence). The CDR3 covers 12 residues. The CDR3 protein is CAWSTQGYGAFF. The sequenced part of the CDR3 DNA is TGTGCCTGGAGTACACAGGGCTATGGC.

At least ten counts were recorded for this clone. The read falls 3 residues short of the CDR3 end, and the missing part is taken from the germline J gene. The V gene is TRBV19, the J gene TRBJ1-2; a weak D match, TRBD1 (5 bases). Germline loops: CDR1 LNHDA, CDR2 SQIVND (reference sequence). The CDR3 has 18 residues. The V and J ends lost 9 bases and 4 bases respectively, with 30 bases between them. CDR3 in amino acids: CASNLRGGVNRGSYGYTF. The DNA read from the CDR3 is TGTGCCAGCAACCTTCGTGGGGGGGTAAATCGTGGAAGCTATGGC. Full variable domain (remainder filled in from reference TRBV19 and TRBJ1-2): DGGITQSPKYLFRKEGQNVTLSCEQNLNHDAMYWYRQDPGQGLRLIYYSQIVNDFQKGDIAEGYSVSREKKESFPLTVTSAQKNPTAFYLCASNLRGGVNRGSYGYTFGSGTRLTVV.

This clone was seen repeatedly, ten times or more. The CDR3 extends 3 residues past the end of the read, so its final part is completed from the germline J gene. The chain is built from TRBV7-2 and TRBJ1-5; 7 nucleotides agree with TRBD1. In germline, CDR1 is SGHTA, CDR2 FQGNSA. The trim removed 4 bases at V and 7 bases at J, leaving 4 bases unmatched. There are 13 residues in the CDR3. CDR3 DNA (partial): TGTGCCAGCAGCTATAACAGGGGACAGCCC. Translation: CASSYNRGQP. The CDR3 as a whole reads CASSYNRGQPQHF.

To note about this clone: The DNA ends 3 residues before the CDR3 does, and the rest of the CDR3 is filled in from the germline J gene. V is TRBV7-9 and J is TRBJ2-4; 7 nucleotides line up with TRBD2. The CDR3 runs to 14 residues. CDR1 and CDR2 (germline): SEHNR, FQNEAQ (reference sequence). The covered CDR3 bases are TGTGCCAGCAGCCTCGGGGAGGGAAGCTATGGT. Translating it yields CASSLGEGSYG. The whole CDR3 reads CASSLGEGSYGQYF.